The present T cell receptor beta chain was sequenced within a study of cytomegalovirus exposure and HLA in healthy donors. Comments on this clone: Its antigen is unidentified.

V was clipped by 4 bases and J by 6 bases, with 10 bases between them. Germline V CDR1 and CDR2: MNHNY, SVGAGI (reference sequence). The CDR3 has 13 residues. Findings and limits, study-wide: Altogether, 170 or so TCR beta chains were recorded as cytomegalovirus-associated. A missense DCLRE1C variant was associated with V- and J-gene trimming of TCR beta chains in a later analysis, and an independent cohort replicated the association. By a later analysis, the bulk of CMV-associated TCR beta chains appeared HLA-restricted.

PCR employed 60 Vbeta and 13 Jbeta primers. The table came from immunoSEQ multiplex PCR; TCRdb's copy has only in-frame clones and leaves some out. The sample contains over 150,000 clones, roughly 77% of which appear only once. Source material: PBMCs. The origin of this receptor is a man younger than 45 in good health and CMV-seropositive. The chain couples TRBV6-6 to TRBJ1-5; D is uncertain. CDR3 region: CASSSLAGQPQHF. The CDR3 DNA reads TGTGCCAGCAGTTCCTTAGCTGGTCAGCCCCAGCATTTT.